Given below is one TCR beta chain in context. Researchers used genomic DNA as the template to profile TCR beta VDJ and CDR3. One entry per CDR3 protein, called by TCRdb with MiXCR from the reads. The table includes about 180,000 distinct CDR3 sequences, over 40% detected once. These data belong to a study of CD8+CD57+ T cells in acquired aplastic anemia. Flow cytometry had shown expanded CD8+CD57+ cells in the patients chosen for sequencing. The CDR3 covers 15 residues. Trimming stripped 6 bases from V and 0 bases from J, with 14 bases between. Germline assignment: CDR1 SGHTA and CDR2 FQGNSA. This TCR was sampled from a human donor with aplastic anemia. V usage is TRBV7-2 and J usage is TRBJ2-5; D remains unclear. The sequencing input was sorted CD4+, CD8+, or CD8+CD57+ T cells (not recorded which) from PBMCs. The CDR3 nucleotides read TGTGCCAGCAGAAGGAGAGGCTCATACCAAGAGACCCAGTACTTC. Translation: CASRRRGSYQETQYF.